One and the same sample provided the 14 T cell receptor beta chains below, sequenced in a study of cytomegalovirus exposure and HLA in healthy donors. 60 Vbeta and 13 Jbeta primers were used in PCR. The protocol was immunoSEQ multiplex PCR, while the TCRdb copy is restricted to in-frame clones and leaves out a portion. This sample yields over 100,000 clones, of which about 70% are seen a single time; roughly 7.5% belongs to the top ten. Specimen: PBMCs. The receptors shown here come from a male donor in good health and CMV-seronegative.

V is TRBV4-3 and J is TRBJ2-3; D uncertain. Trimming removed 4 bases at V and 3 bases at J, with 8 bases between. Germline lookup yields CDR1 LGHNA and CDR2 YSLEER. The CDR3 totals 13 residues. In DNA, the CDR3 is TGCGCCAGCAGCCGCCGACTGACAGATACGCAGTATTTT. This codes for CASSRRLTDTQYF.

The chain carries TRBV11-2 and TRBJ1-2, with D possibly TRBD1 on 6 matching bases. Per germline, CDR1 SGHAT and CDR2 FQNNGV. Trimming stripped 2 bases from V and 8 bases from J, with 18 bases between. The CDR3 loop spans 15 amino acids. CDR3 region: CASSLNRGGAGGYTF. As DNA, the CDR3 is TGTGCCAGCAGCTTAAATCGGGGGGGCGCGGGAGGCTACACCTTC.

This chain connects TRBV4-1 to TRBJ2-1; 11 bases map to TRBD2. V gave up 1 base and J gave up 10 bases; unmatched junction bases: 12. CDR1 and CDR2 from the germline V gene are MGHRA and YSYEKL. The CDR3 is made up of 17 amino acids. CDR3 residues: CASSQGLAGLMGGEQFF. Written as DNA, the CDR3 is TGCGCCAGCAGCCAAGGACTAGCGGGGCTAATGGGGGGCGAGCAGTTCTTC.

The chain has TRBV2 and TRBJ1-1, with 9 bases lining up with TRBD1. The V and J ends lost 6 bases and 4 bases, in that order; junction bases with no gene match: 0. This CDR3 has 12 residues. CDR1 and CDR2 (germline): SNHLY, FYNNEI. The CDR3 DNA sequence: TGTGCCAGCAGGGGACAGGGCACTGAAGCTTTCTTT. This encodes CASRGQGTEAFF. The whole variable domain, remainder taken from reference TRBV2 and TRBJ1-1, is EPEVTQTPSHQVTQMGQEVILRCVPISNHLYFYWYRQILGQKVEFLVSFYNNEISEKSEIFDDQFSVERPDGSNFTLKIRSTKLEDSAMYFCASRGQGTEAFFGQGTRLTVV.

This chain uses TRBV6-1 with TRBJ1-1; TRBD1 is a possible D gene (6 bases). Trimming stripped 9 bases from V and 10 bases from J, with 21 bases between. Germline lookup yields CDR1 MNHNS and CDR2 SASEGT. The CDR3 has 13 amino acids. The chain's CDR3 is CASDAPGTYGAFF. CDR3 DNA: TGTGCCAGTGATGCCCCCGGGACATACGGAGCTTTCTTT.

The chain links TRBV7-9 to TRBJ1-4, with TRBD1 identical over 8 bases. Germline V gene sequence: CDR1 SEHNR, CDR2 FQNEAQ (reference sequence). Trimming cost V 1 base and J 6 bases; bases outside gene matches: 13. There are 18 residues in the CDR3. DNA for the CDR3: TGTGCCAGCAGCTTAGAAGGTTTTTGGCCAGGGGGCGATGAAAAACTGTTTTTT. This gives the protein CASSLEGFWPGGDEKLFF.

The chain has TRBV7-9 and TRBJ2-7, with a tentative D call TRBD1 (8 bases). The CDR3 loop spans 16 amino acids. Germline V gene data show CDR1 as SEHNR and CDR2 as FQNEAQ (reference sequence). The V gene lost 0 bases and the J gene lost 7 bases, with 19 bases spanning the gap. For the CDR3, the DNA is TGTGCCAGCAGCTTAGCCGGGCCCACAGGGGGGGAAGAGCAGTACTTC. Its translation is CASSLAGPTGGEEQYF.

This clone was counted only a few times. The chain uses TRBV6-5 and TRBJ2-7, with 9 bases fitting TRBD1. The ends lost 6 bases at V and 5 bases at J; junction bases unmatched: 8. Germline lookup yields CDR1 MNHEY and CDR2 SVGAGI. The CDR3 is made up of 14 amino acids. This CDR3 is CASSPYRGLNEQYF. CDR3 in DNA: TGTGCCAGCAGCCCTTACAGGGGGCTTAACGAGCAGTACTTC.

The V gene is TRBV9, the J gene TRBJ2-1, with 7 bases matching TRBD2. Germline values: CDR1 SGDLS, CDR2 YYNGEE. The V gene end was trimmed by 4 bases and the J gene end by 0 bases; junction bases not matched to a gene: 4. CDR3 length: 15 amino acids. The DNA of the CDR3 is TGTGCCAGCAGCACAAGCGGGGCCTCCTACAATGAGCAGTTCTTC. This encodes CASSTSGASYNEQFF.

This chain uses TRBV28 with TRBJ2-1; 8 positions agree with TRBD2. Germline assignment: CDR1 MDHEN and CDR2 SYDVKM. V trimming: 7 bases; J trimming: 6 bases; junction bases outside the gene matches: 11. This CDR3 is built from 15 residues. CDR3 sequence: CASTEIVGTSNEQFF. CDR3 sequence (DNA): TGTGCCAGCACCGAAATCGTCGGGACTAGCAATGAGCAGTTCTTC.

DNA for the CDR3: TGTGCCAGTAGGCTAGCGGGAGGGCATGAGCAGTTCTTC. Translated, it gives CASRLAGGHEQFF. The chain joins TRBV19 to TRBJ2-1; 12 bases fit TRBD2. The CDR3 loop spans 13 amino acids. Germline V gives CDR1 LNHDA, CDR2 SQIVND (reference sequence). The trim removed 6 bases at V and 8 bases at J, leaving 2 bases unmatched.

The chain couples TRBV28 to TRBJ2-2; TRBD1 aligns across 11 bases. V lost 1 base to trimming and J lost 6 bases; unmatched junction nucleotides: 4. The germline V gene encodes CDR1 MDHEN and CDR2 SYDVKM. The CDR3 consists of 16 residues. Here the CDR3 DNA reads TGTGCCAGCAGTTTATCCGGGACAGGGGGTGCCGGGGAGCTGTTTTTT. This gives the protein CASSLSGTGGAGELFF.

J is TRBJ2-1 and V is TRBV11-2, with D uncertain. V was clipped by 1 base and J by 6 bases, with 10 bases between them. Germline V lookup: CDR1 SGHAT, CDR2 FQNNGV. This CDR3 has 14 residues. CDR3 bases: TGTGCCAGCAGCTTAGGGCTAGGAAGCAATGAGCAGTTCTTC. Residues: CASSLGLGSNEQFF.

The chain recombines TRBV7-2 with TRBJ2-5; D possibly corresponds to TRBD2 (7 bases). The DNA matches TRBJ2-7 better at its end, which makes the J call doubtful. The germline gives CDR1 SGHTA, CDR2 FQGNSA. The CDR3 extends over 17 amino acids. The CDR3 sequence: CASSLGGGGTLPYEQYF. The CDR3 DNA reads TGTGCCAGCAGCTTAGGGGGAGGGGGGACTCTTCCCTACGAGCAGTACTTC.